A single sample gave rise to the 28 T cell receptor beta chains below, sequenced in a study of T cell responses to AZD1222 COVID-19 vaccine. Profiling relied on immunoSEQ multiplex PCR, and the TCRdb table lists in-frame clones only, not all of them. Among under 200,000 clones listed, roughly 90% were seen once. Sequencing used peripheral blood, obtained on day 0 of AZD1222 vaccination. The receptors stem from an adult in good health.

The chain links TRBV5-6 to TRBJ1-1; D is ambiguous. CDR3 length: 13 amino acids. Germline V lookup: CDR1 SGHDT, CDR2 YYEEEE. Trimming stripped 2 bases from V and 4 bases from J, with 9 bases between. The CDR3 loop is CASSFGRVTEAFF. The CDR3 nucleotides are TGTGCCAGCAGCTTTGGCCGGGTCACTGAAGCTTTCTTT.

The chain carries TRBV4-2 and TRBJ2-3, with 9 bases lining up with TRBD2. The V and J ends lost 1 base and 0 bases, in that order; junction bases with no gene match: 5. In germline, CDR1 is LGHNA, CDR2 YNFKEQ. This CDR3 is 17 amino acids long. The CDR3 bases are TGTGCCAGCAGCCAAGTTAGCGGGGGCCTTAGCACAGATACGCAGTATTTT. Translation: CASSQVSGGLSTDTQYF.

In its sample, this clone was seen a few times. The chain has TRBV28 and TRBJ2-3; TRBD1 or TRBD2 may be the D gene (5 bases each). Germline values: CDR1 MDHEN, CDR2 SYDVKM. This CDR3 has 12 amino acids. Trimming pared 6 bases from V and 4 bases from J, leaving 8 bases between. CDR3 amino acids: CASSRGPDTQYF. The CDR3 coding sequence is TGTGCCAGCAGCCGGGGACCAGATACGCAGTATTTT.

This chain uses TRBV7-8 with TRBJ2-1; D may be TRBD1 (6 bases). The CDR3 runs 15 residues. The V gene lost 1 base and the J gene lost 9 bases, with 16 bases spanning the gap. Germline loops: CDR1 SGHVS, CDR2 FQNEAQ. The CDR3 protein is CASSLVLQGQVEQFF. The CDR3 DNA follows: TGTGCCAGCAGCTTAGTCTTACAGGGTCAAGTTGAGCAGTTCTTC.

This CDR3 is CASRPGTGVVNEQFF. CDR3 DNA: TGTGCCAGCAGGCCCGGGACAGGGGTTGTCAATGAGCAGTTCTTC. J is TRBJ2-1 and V is TRBV7-8; 10 nucleotides align to TRBD1. CDR1 and CDR2 (germline): SGHVS, FQNEAQ. V lost 6 bases to trimming and J lost 6 bases; unmatched junction nucleotides: 8. This CDR3 comprises 15 residues. Full variable domain (missing parts from reference TRBV7-8 and TRBJ2-1): GAGVSQSPRYKVAKRGQDVALRCDPISGHVSLFWYQQALGQGPEFLTYFQNEAQLDKSGLPSDRFFAERPEGSVSTLKIQRTQQEDSAVYLCASRPGTGVVNEQFFGPGTRLTVL.

The V gene is TRBV4-1, the J gene TRBJ2-2, with D unresolved. The CDR3 spans 14 residues. CDR1 is MGHRA and CDR2 is YSYEKL in the germline V gene. The V end lost 2 bases, the J end lost 5 bases, and 9 bases lay between the germline ends. The CDR3 is CASSQRLATGELFF. CDR3 DNA sequence: TGCGCCAGCAGCCAACGACTTGCGACCGGGGAGCTGTTTTTT.

This sequence joins TRBV11-2 and TRBJ1-6; D is unresolved. Per the germline V gene, CDR1 is SGHAT and CDR2 is FQNNGV. The CDR3 has 17 residues. The V and J ends lost 2 bases and 5 bases respectively, with 16 bases between them. This CDR3 is CASSLLWRPFNNSPLHF. Written as DNA, the CDR3 is TGTGCCAGCAGCTTATTGTGGCGACCGTTCAATAATTCACCCCTCCACTTT.

The rearrangement links TRBV27 to TRBJ1-4, with unresolved D. There are 15 residues in the CDR3. Looked up from germline, CDR1 is MNHEY and CDR2 is SMNVEV (reference sequence). With 5 bases removed from V and 0 bases from J, the gap between germline ends came to 10 bases. CDR3 sequence reads: CASSPKAATNEKLFF. CDR3 DNA: TGTGCCAGCAGTCCCAAGGCAGCAACTAATGAAAAACTGTTTTTT. The whole variable domain, filled in from reference TRBV27 and TRBJ1-4, reads EAQVTQNPRYLITVTGKKLTVTCSQNMNHEYMSWYRQDPGLGLRQIYYSMNVEVTDKGDVPEGYKVSRKEKRNFPLILESPSPNQTSLYFCASSPKAATNEKLFFGSGTQLSVL.

The chain employs TRBV3-1 (or the pseudogene TRBV3-2) and TRBJ1-5; D remains unclear. Trimming pared 5 bases from V and 0 bases from J, leaving 8 bases between. The CDR3 has 14 amino acids. From germline, CDR1 is LGHDT and CDR2 YNNKEL (reference sequence). The CDR3 DNA follows: TGTGCCAGCAGCTACTTCTATAGCAATCAGCCCCAGCATTTT. Translated, it gives CASSYFYSNQPQHF.

The CDR3 spells CAWSGGANYGYTF. In DNA form, the CDR3 reads TGTGCCTGGAGTGGAGGGGCTAACTATGGCTACACCTTC. The V call is TRBV30, the J call TRBJ1-2, with a weak D call TRBD1 (5 bases). Trimming shortened V by 1 base and J by 0 bases, and 6 bases separated the two germline ends. Germline V gene lookup returns CDR1 GTSNPN and CDR2 SVGIG (reference sequence). This CDR3 is 13 amino acids long.

V and J are TRBV19 and TRBJ2-1; 7 nucleotides match TRBD2. The germline V gene has CDR1 LNHDA and CDR2 SQIVND (reference sequence). J gave up 7 bases and V 0 bases, and 12 bases lay outside the gene matches. This CDR3 spans 17 amino acids. The CDR3 sequence is CASSIDNGDYLRNEQFF. In DNA form, the CDR3 reads TGTGCCAGTAGTATAGATAATGGGGACTACCTTCGGAATGAGCAGTTCTTC. Full variable domain (rest looked up from reference TRBV19 and TRBJ2-1): DGGITQSPKYLFRKEGQNVTLSCEQNLNHDAMYWYRQDPGQGLRLIYYSQIVNDFQKGDIAEGYSVSREKKESFPLTVTSAQKNPTAFYLCASSIDNGDYLRNEQFFGPGTRLTVL.

The chain employs TRBV20-1 and TRBJ1-1; D unclear. This CDR3 is built from 11 residues. Germline-derived CDR1 and CDR2 are DFQATT and SNEGSKA (reference sequence). Trimming removed 4 bases from V and 5 bases from J, with 8 bases in between. CDR3 sequence reads: CSANKDTEAFF. As DNA, the CDR3 is TGCAGTGCTAATAAGGATACTGAAGCTTTCTTT.

The chain links TRBV10-3 to TRBJ1-5, with a possible D match to TRBD1 (5 bases). CDR3 length: 14 amino acids. V was shortened by 3 bases and J by 3 bases, with 9 bases between the two germline ends. Germline V gene sequence: CDR1 ENHRY, CDR2 SYGVKD. The CDR3 DNA sequence: TGTGCCATCAGTGAACGGGGGGACAATCAGCCCCAGCATTTT. This encodes CAISERGDNQPQHF.

The J gene is TRBJ1-2, the V gene TRBV29-1; tentatively, D is TRBD1 (6 bases). CDR1 and CDR2 from the germline V gene are SQVTM and ANQGSEA. This CDR3 is built from 15 residues. Trimming took off 2 bases at V and 2 bases at J, with 15 bases between the two ends. CDR3 nucleotide sequence: TGCAGCGTTGAAATTCGGGGACAACCCAACTATGGCTACACCTTC. Translation gives CSVEIRGQPNYGYTF.

This chain links TRBV19 with TRBJ2-3, with D perhaps matching TRBD1 (6 bases). CDR3 size: 17 residues. In germline, CDR1 is LNHDA, CDR2 SQIVND (reference sequence). Trimming pared 7 bases from V and 7 bases from J, leaving 27 bases between. The CDR3 region is CASMGLGDGTRINTQYF. The CDR3 bases are TGTGCCAGTATGGGGTTGGGGGACGGGACACGCATAAATACGCAGTATTTT.

This chain links TRBV5-1 with TRBJ1-6; 8 bases align to TRBD1. The germline CDR1 and CDR2 sequences are SGHRS and YFSETQ. V lost 4 bases to trimming and J lost 9 bases; unmatched junction nucleotides: 3. This CDR3 contains 13 residues. The CDR3: CASSGGTGSPLHF. The CDR3 region has the DNA TGCGCCAGCAGCGGCGGGACAGGTTCACCCCTCCACTTT.

The chain is built from TRBV3-1 (or the pseudogene TRBV3-2) and TRBJ1-1, with 7 bases matching TRBD1. J was trimmed by 10 bases and V by 1 base; bases with no gene match: 12. Germline loops: CDR1 LGHDT, CDR2 YNNKEL (reference sequence). The CDR3 is made up of 15 amino acids. As DNA, the CDR3 is TGTGCCAGCAGCCAAGTCCTAGCAGACAGGGTAGGAGCTTTCTTT. Protein sequence: CASSQVLADRVGAFF.

This clone was seen only a few times. The chain recombines TRBV4-2 with TRBJ1-4; no clear D. Germline CDR1 LGHNA, CDR2 YNFKEQ. The length of the CDR3 is 16 residues. With 0 bases removed from V and 0 bases from J, the gap between germline ends came to 8 bases. As DNA, the CDR3 is TGTGCCAGCAGCCAAGATTTTGCTGCAACTAATGAAAAACTGTTTTTT. Its translation: CASSQDFAATNEKLFF.

This clone was counted between two and nine times. The chain joins TRBV7-2 to TRBJ1-1; D is ambiguous. CDR1 SGHTA and CDR2 FQGNSA come from the germline V gene. The germline V and J ends were trimmed by 5 bases and 4 bases, with 14 bases remaining between them. The CDR3 sequence is 14 residues long. The CDR3 coding sequence is TGTGCCAGCAGCCTACGGGGTTTGGGCACTGAAGCTTTCTTT. The encoded protein is CASSLRGLGTEAFF.

The chain employs TRBV9 and TRBJ1-1; weak D call: TRBD1 (5 bases). Germline loops: CDR1 SGDLS, CDR2 YYNGEE. Deletions cut 4 bases from V and 0 bases from J, with 16 bases between. CDR3 length: 16 amino acids. CDR3 amino acids: CASSPVAGFMNTEAFF. CDR3 bases: TGTGCCAGCAGCCCTGTGGCAGGGTTCATGAACACTGAAGCTTTCTTT. The variable domain in full, completed from reference TRBV9 and TRBJ1-1, reads DSGVTQTPKHLITATGQRVTLRCSPRSGDLSVYWYQQSLDQGLQFLIQYYNGEERAKGNILERFSAQQFPDLHSELNLSSLELGDSALYFCASSPVAGFMNTEAFFGQGTRLTVV.

The J gene is TRBJ1-3, the V gene TRBV9, with TRBD1 matching 9 bases. CDR3 length equals 18 residues. J gave up 0 bases and V 2 bases, and 9 bases lay outside the gene matches. In germline, CDR1 is SGDLS, CDR2 YYNGEE. CDR3 amino acids: CASSVDLQGASSGNTIYF. The CDR3 nucleotides are TGTGCCAGCAGCGTCGACTTACAGGGGGCGAGCTCTGGAAACACCATATATTTT.

This sequence joins TRBV10-3 and TRBJ2-2; D is possibly TRBD1 or TRBD2 (6 bases each). Trimming pared 2 bases from V and 0 bases from J, leaving 16 bases between. Germline CDR1 is ENHRY and CDR2 is SYGVKD. CDR3 length: 18 amino acids. The DNA of the CDR3 is TGTGCCATCAGTGAGGCCAAGAGGGGGGTCGCGAACACCGGGGAGCTGTTTTTT. Translation gives CAISEAKRGVANTGELFF.

The rearrangement links TRBV5-6 to TRBJ2-7; D remains ambiguous. The V gene's germline CDR1 is SGHDT and CDR2 YYEEEE. The V gene lost 3 bases and the J gene lost 0 bases, with 7 bases spanning the gap. CDR3 size: 13 residues. The CDR3, as DNA: TGTGCCAGCAGCTCAGACTTCTCCTACGAGCAGTACTTC. Its translation: CASSSDFSYEQYF. The whole variable domain, filled in from reference TRBV5-6 and TRBJ2-7, reads DAGVTQSPTHLIKTRGQQVTLRCSPKSGHDTVSWYQQALGQGPQFIFQYYEEEERQRGNFPDRFSGHQFPNYSSELNVNALLLGDSALYLCASSSDFSYEQYFGPGTRLTVT.

This clone was seen more than once but under ten times. The V and J genes are TRBV27 and TRBJ1-2, with D unclear. Trimming cost V 6 bases and J 3 bases, with 26 bases left between them. The germline V gene has CDR1 MNHEY and CDR2 SMNVEV (reference sequence). The CDR3 is 18 residues long. The CDR3 region is CASRSPGFGRGLYYGYTF. The DNA for the CDR3 is TGTGCCAGCAGGAGCCCGGGGTTTGGCCGGGGATTGTACTATGGCTACACCTTC.

This clone has a handful of counts. The rearrangement links TRBV28 to TRBJ1-5; D not certain. Germline CDR1 is MDHEN and CDR2 is SYDVKM. The CDR3 extends over 16 amino acids. The V end lost 8 bases, the J end lost 0 bases, and 17 bases lay between the germline ends. The CDR3 DNA sequence: TGTGCCAGCCGCCTCAGTCTGATAGATAGCAATCAGCCCCAGCATTTT. It yields the protein CASRLSLIDSNQPQHF.

The chain carries TRBV3-1 (or the pseudogene TRBV3-2) and TRBJ2-4, with TRBD2 as a possible D gene (5 bases). The V end lost 1 base, the J end lost 0 bases, and 7 bases lay between the germline ends. CDR1 is LGHDT and CDR2 is YNNKEL in the germline V gene (reference sequence). The CDR3 is 15 residues long. The CDR3 region is CASSQGAGAKNIQYF. The CDR3, as DNA: TGTGCCAGCAGCCAAGGGGCGGGAGCCAAAAACATTCAGTACTTC.

The rearrangement uses TRBV28 and TRBJ1-2; D unclear. This CDR3 is 13 amino acids long. Germline V gene sequence: CDR1 MDHEN, CDR2 SYDVKM. The V gene lost 6 bases and the J gene lost 5 bases, with 13 bases spanning the gap. In DNA, the CDR3 is TGTGCCAGCAGCCCGACTATGGGGTATGGCTACACCTTC. As protein: CASSPTMGYGYTF.

The chain links TRBV27 to TRBJ1-1, with TRBD1 matching 7 bases. CDR3 length: 14 residues. The V segment lost 5 bases and the J segment 11 bases; nucleotides outside the gene matches: 14. From germline, CDR1 is MNHEY and CDR2 SMNVEV (reference sequence). The CDR3 loop reads CASSRWDSLGDAFF. The DNA for the CDR3 is TGTGCCAGCAGTCGGTGGGACAGTCTGGGGGATGCTTTCTTT.